These 19 T cell receptor beta chains were all obtained from the same sample, sequenced in a study of regulatory T cells in long-lasting Graves disease. Time point in this sample: persistent/refractory GD, antithyroid drugs over 5 years with positive TRAb. TCR sequences were obtained from RNA taken from PBMCs. Arm-PCR of CDR3 regions with iRepertoire HTBI primers generated TCR beta libraries. Each CDR3 protein is one row after TCRdb ran MiXCR on the multiplex PCR reads. The repertoire holds some 470,000 distinct CDR3 sequences, with roughly a fifth as singletons. The sequenced sample was peripheral blood mononuclear cells (PBMCs), obtained when the disease was refractory, from a patient treated with antithyroid drugs. Receptor source: a female donor with Graves disease.

The V call is TRBV28, the J call TRBJ1-2; maybe TRBD1 (5 bases). Germline loops: CDR1 MDHEN, CDR2 SYDVKM. V dropped 6 bases and J dropped 6 bases, with 14 bases sitting between them. The CDR3 is 13 residues long. The CDR3 spells CASRLQGGHGYTF. The CDR3 DNA is TGTGCCAGCAGACTGCAGGGAGGCCATGGCTACACCTTC.

This clonotype was seen ten or more times. The chain carries TRBV7-2 and TRBJ1-2; TRBD1 is a possible D gene (5 bases). The CDR3 sequence is 15 residues long. Trimming pared 1 base from V and 8 bases from J, leaving 17 bases between. CDR1 and CDR2 from the germline V gene are SGHTA and FQGNSA. CDR3 sequence: CASSLGSWAGRGYTF. CDR3 bases: TGTGCCAGCAGCTTAGGTTCATGGGCAGGGCGCGGCTACACCTTC. Based on the CDR3 plus reference TRBV7-2 and TRBJ1-2, the full variable domain is GAGVSQSPSNKVTEKGKDVELRCDPISGHTALYWYRQSLGQGLEFLIYFQGNSAPDKSGLPSDRFSAERTGGSVSTLTIQRTQQEDSAVYLCASSLGSWAGRGYTFGSGTRLTVV.

This clonotype was seen repeatedly, ten times or more. The rearrangement joins TRBV6-5 to TRBJ2-7; D unclear. V was trimmed by 2 bases and J by 3 bases, leaving 8 bases between them. CDR1 is MNHEY, CDR2 SVGAGI, per germline. The CDR3 consists of 13 residues. CDR3 bases: TGTGCCAGCAGTTACGGTATCGGCTACGAGCAGTACTTC. It translates to CASSYGIGYEQYF.

The rearrangement uses TRBV10-3 and TRBJ2-7; 9 bases line up with TRBD1. The CDR3 covers 14 residues. The V gene's germline CDR1 is ENHRY and CDR2 SYGVKD. V was clipped by 11 bases and J by 5 bases; unmatched bases: 13. The CDR3 bases are TGTGCCGTAAGAGGACCGGGACAGGGTGACGAGCAGTACTTC. Its translation: CAVRGPGQGDEQYF.

This clonotype occurred many times. The V gene is TRBV28, the J gene TRBJ1-2; D unclear. This CDR3 spans 11 amino acids. Germline values: CDR1 MDHEN, CDR2 SYDVKM. V was shortened by 2 bases and J by 8 bases, with 6 bases between the two germline ends. CDR3 protein: CASSLTQGYTF. The CDR3 DNA follows: TGTGCCAGCAGTTTAACCCAGGGCTACACCTTC.

This rearrangement joins TRBV27 to TRBJ2-5, with D perhaps matching TRBD1 (5 bases). V shed 4 bases and J shed 4 bases, with 13 bases lying between them. The CDR3 sequence is 14 residues long. Per the germline V gene, CDR1 is MNHEY and CDR2 is SMNVEV (reference sequence). DNA of the CDR3: TGTGCCAGCAGTTATCGGACAAGCTCAGAGACCCAGTACTTC. As protein: CASSYRTSSETQYF.

This clonotype was observed a handful of times. The gene calls are TRBV7-9 and TRBJ1-5, with a tentative D call TRBD1 (6 bases). V was trimmed by 1 base and J by 5 bases, leaving 12 bases between them. The CDR3 contains 15 residues. Germline CDR1 reads SEHNR; CDR2 reads FQNEAQ (reference sequence). The CDR3 coding sequence is TGTGCCAGCAGCTTAGGAACAGGGTCCGATCAGCCCCAGCATTTT. As protein: CASSLGTGSDQPQHF.

The gene calls are TRBV5-6 and TRBJ2-5; D remains ambiguous. V was shortened by 4 bases and J by 5 bases, with 12 bases between the two germline ends. CDR1 is SGHDT, CDR2 YYEEEE, per germline. The CDR3 sequence is 13 residues long. CDR3 coding DNA: TGTGCCAGCAGCCTGGACCTGAGGGAGACCCAGTACTTC. It yields the protein CASSLDLRETQYF.

The genes are TRBV25-1 and TRBJ1-4, with 9 bases lining up with TRBD1. Germline V lookup: CDR1 MGHDK, CDR2 SYGVNS. The length of the CDR3 is 15 residues. The junction had 8 bases not matched to a gene; V was cut back by 4 bases and J by 8 bases. In DNA, the CDR3 is TGTGCCAGCAGTGGATTCGGGACAGGGCACGAAAAACTGTTTTTT. Translation gives CASSGFGTGHEKLFF.

This clonotype occurred many times. V usage is TRBV28 and J usage is TRBJ1-5, with 9 bases matching TRBD1. The CDR3 totals 14 residues. CDR1 and CDR2 (germline): MDHEN, SYDVKM. V shed 6 bases, J shed 6 bases, and the junction held 6 bases outside the gene matches. DNA of the CDR3: TGTGCCAGCAGGGAAACAGGGGGCCGTCAGCCCCAGCATTTT. As protein: CASRETGGRQPQHF.

This clonotype was recorded many times. The chain combines TRBV12-3 or TRBV12-4 with TRBJ1-1; tentative D call: TRBD1 (6 bases). Trimming pared 3 bases from V and 1 base from J, leaving 18 bases between. The CDR3 runs to 17 residues. CDR3: CASSFRNWGAPNTEAFF. CDR3 sequence (DNA): TGTGCCAGCAGTTTTAGGAATTGGGGGGCCCCGAACACTGAAGCTTTCTTT.

This clonotype was seen ten or more times. In nucleotides, the CDR3 is TGTGCCAGCAGTTTTTGGGGGAACACTGAAGCTTTCTTT. It translates to CASSFWGNTEAFF. The chain has TRBV28 and TRBJ1-1; D unclear. V lost 3 bases and J lost 1, with 6 bases in between. Germline CDR1 MDHEN, CDR2 SYDVKM. This CDR3 comprises 13 residues.

The chain combines TRBV3-1 with TRBJ2-5; D possibly corresponds to TRBD2 (6 bases). V lost 0 bases and J 5 bases, leaving 28 bases between the germline ends. The CDR3 consists of 20 residues. Germline CDR1 reads LGHDT; CDR2 reads YNNKEL (reference sequence). The CDR3 here is CASSQEGPGPWRGRWETQYF. The CDR3 coding sequence is TGTGCCAGCAGCCAAGAAGGTCCTGGGCCATGGAGGGGACGGTGGGAGACCCAGTACTTC.

This clonotype was seen a handful of times. V is TRBV5-5 and J is TRBJ2-2, with D possibly matching TRBD1 (7 bases). V was pared by 0 bases and J by 7 bases, with 19 bases between. CDR3 length equals 17 residues. Germline CDR1 reads SGHKS; CDR2 reads YYEKEE (reference sequence). Written as DNA, the CDR3 is TGTGCCAGCAGCTTGGCCGGGGGACCGACAGGGCGCGGGGAGCTGTTTTTT. Its translation: CASSLAGGPTGRGELFF.

A word on this clonotype: A read error may be the cause here, since a much bigger clone is one base away. The chain carries TRBV9 and TRBJ2-5; 8 bases match TRBD2. Germline values: CDR1 SGDLS, CDR2 YYNGEE. With 3 bases clipped from V and 4 bases from J, the junction kept 14 bases outside the gene matches. The CDR3 totals 17 residues. CDR3: CASSGGVSAGVGETQYF. The CDR3 DNA sequence: TGTGCCAGCAGCGGGGGTGTATCAGCGGGAGTGGGAGAGACCCAGTACTTC.

This clonotype was seen at least ten times. V usage is TRBV12-3 or TRBV12-4 and J usage is TRBJ1-2, with 11 bases lining up with TRBD1. Germline trimming cut 6 bases from V and 4 bases from J; bases unmatched to any gene: 4. The CDR3 contains 14 residues. The CDR3 spells CASRWGQGGYGYTF. CDR3 coding DNA: TGTGCCAGCAGATGGGGACAGGGGGGCTATGGCTACACCTTC.

To note about this clonotype: The junction departs from the called germline gene at one end, perhaps through a read error. The rearrangement links TRBV7-3 to TRBJ2-2; 8 nucleotides agree with TRBD1. From germline, CDR1 is SGHTA and CDR2 FQGTGA. The CDR3 loop spans 16 amino acids. This chain's CDR3 is CASSLTGTGNTGELFF. DNA for the CDR3: TGTGCCAGCAGCCTAACCGGGACAGGCAACACCGGGGAGCTGTTTTTT.

The V gene is TRBV13, the J gene TRBJ2-3; D may be TRBD2 (5 bases). The germline CDR1 and CDR2 sequences are PRHDT and FYEKMQ (reference sequence). This CDR3 is 15 amino acids long. V was clipped by 3 bases and J by 2 bases, with 12 bases between them. In DNA form, the CDR3 reads TGTGCCAGCAGCTTTATAGCGAGATCCACAGATACGCAGTATTTT. Translation: CASSFIARSTDTQYF.

This clonotype came up a few times. The rearrangement uses TRBV12-3 or TRBV12-4 and TRBJ2-1, with TRBD2 as a possible D gene (6 bases). This CDR3 region has 15 residues. Trimming took 7 bases from V and 6 from J, leaving 19 bases between them. The CDR3: CASTPRPGEGNEQFF. The CDR3 coding sequence is TGTGCCAGCACCCCAAGGCCGGGGGAAGGCAATGAGCAGTTCTTC.